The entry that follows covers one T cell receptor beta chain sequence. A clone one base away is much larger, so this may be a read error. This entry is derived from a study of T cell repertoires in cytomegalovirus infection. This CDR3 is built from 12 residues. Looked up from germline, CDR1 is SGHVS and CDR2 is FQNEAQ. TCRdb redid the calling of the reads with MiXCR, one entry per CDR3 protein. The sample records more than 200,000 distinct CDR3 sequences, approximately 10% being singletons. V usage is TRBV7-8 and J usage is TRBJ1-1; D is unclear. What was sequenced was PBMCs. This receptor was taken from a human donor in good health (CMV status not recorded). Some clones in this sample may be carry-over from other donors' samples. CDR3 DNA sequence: TGTGCCGGCAGCTTTGCCAACACTGAAGCTTTCTTT. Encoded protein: CAGSFANTEAFF.